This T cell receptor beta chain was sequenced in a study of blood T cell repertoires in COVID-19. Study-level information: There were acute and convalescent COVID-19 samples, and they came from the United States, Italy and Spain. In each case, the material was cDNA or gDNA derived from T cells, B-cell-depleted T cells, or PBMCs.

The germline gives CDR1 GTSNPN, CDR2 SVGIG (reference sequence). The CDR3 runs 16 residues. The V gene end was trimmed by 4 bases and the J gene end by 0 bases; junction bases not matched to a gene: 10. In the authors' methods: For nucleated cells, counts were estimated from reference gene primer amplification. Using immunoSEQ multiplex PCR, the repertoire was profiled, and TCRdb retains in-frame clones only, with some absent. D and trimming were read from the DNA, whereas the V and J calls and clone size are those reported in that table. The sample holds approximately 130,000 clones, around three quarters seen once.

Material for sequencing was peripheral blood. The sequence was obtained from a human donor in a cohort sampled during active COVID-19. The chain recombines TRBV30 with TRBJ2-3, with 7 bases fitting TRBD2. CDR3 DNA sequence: TGTGCCTGGAACCTACTGGGGAGGGTTAGCACAGATACGCAGTATTTT. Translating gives CAWNLLGRVSTDTQYF.